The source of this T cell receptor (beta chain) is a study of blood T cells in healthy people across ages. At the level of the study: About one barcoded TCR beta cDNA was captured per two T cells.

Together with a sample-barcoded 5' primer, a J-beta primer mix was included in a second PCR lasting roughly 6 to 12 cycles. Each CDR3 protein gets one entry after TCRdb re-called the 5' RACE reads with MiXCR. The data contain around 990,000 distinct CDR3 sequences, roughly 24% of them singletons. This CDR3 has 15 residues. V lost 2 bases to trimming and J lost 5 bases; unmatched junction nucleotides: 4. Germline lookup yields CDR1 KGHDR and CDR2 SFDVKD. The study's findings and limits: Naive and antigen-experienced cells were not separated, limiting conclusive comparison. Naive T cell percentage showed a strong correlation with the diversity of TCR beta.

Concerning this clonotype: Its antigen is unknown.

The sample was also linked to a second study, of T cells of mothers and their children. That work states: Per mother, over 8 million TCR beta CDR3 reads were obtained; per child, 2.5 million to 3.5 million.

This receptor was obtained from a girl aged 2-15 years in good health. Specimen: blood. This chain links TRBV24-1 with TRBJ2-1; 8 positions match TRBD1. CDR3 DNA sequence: TGTGCCACCAGTGATTCCGGGACAGGTAACAATGAGCAGTTCTTC. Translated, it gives CATSDSGTGNNEQFF.